These 22 T cell receptor beta chains came from one sample sequenced in a study of CD8+ T cells in alopecia areata listed by TCRdb under 2018. The time point label for this specimen denotes: around 29 days on oral tofacitinib. Explained via the paper, the treatment or condition label denotes: oral pan-JAK inhibitor, 5-10 mg twice daily. Libraries were prepared through the immunoSEQ multiplex PCR assay. RNA was extracted from all samples and reverse transcribed into cDNA as template for TCR sequencing. Sourced from immuneACCESS, this table was stored by TCRdb with only in-frame sequences that have V and J called. A share of the clones is absent; for the studies checked, an unresolved V gene accounts for under half, and the remainder has no known explanation. The sample data list fewer than 250,000 clones, and 55% to 70% of these were observed just once. The ten largest clones represent more than 3.5% of the sample.

Source: CD4+ T cells sorted from blood, taken at week 4, from a patient treated with tofacitinib. All receptors come from a human donor with alopecia areata.

This clone has just a few counts. This chain links TRBV30 with TRBJ1-2, with D possibly matching TRBD1 (5 bases). Trimming took 4 bases from V and 7 from J, leaving 13 bases between them. The CDR3 is 12 amino acids. Germline CDR1 is GTSNPN and CDR2 is SVGIG (reference sequence). CDR3 nucleotide sequence: TGTGCCTGGAAGGGGATTGGAAGTGGCTACACCTTC. It is translated as CAWKGIGSGYTF. Supplemented by reference TRBV30 and TRBJ1-2, the full variable domain reads SQTIHQWPATLVQPVGSPLSLECTVEGTSNPNLYWYRQAAGRGLQLLFYSVGIGQISSEVPQNLSASRPQDRQFILSSKKLLLSDSGFYLCAWKGIGSGYTFGSGTRLTVV.

This chain connects TRBV2 to TRBJ1-1; D remains unclear. Per the germline V gene, CDR1 is SNHLY and CDR2 is FYNNEI. Trimming took off 8 bases at V and 8 bases at J, with 15 bases between the two ends. The CDR3 loop spans 12 amino acids. The CDR3 DNA follows: TGTGCCAGCTCTGTCGTGTCGACAGAAGCTTTCTTT. Translated: CASSVVSTEAFF.

This clone came up a few times. This chain joins TRBV4-3 and TRBJ2-3; TRBD2 is a possible D gene (6 bases). Germline assignment: CDR1 LGHNA and CDR2 YSLEER. This CDR3 has 15 residues. Trimming took off 0 bases at V and 3 bases at J, with 10 bases between the two ends. CDR3 coding DNA: TGCGCCAGCAGCCAAGATTGGGGGGTGACAGATACGCAGTATTTT. It translates to CASSQDWGVTDTQYF.

This chain links TRBV5-4 with TRBJ1-6; D is undetermined. The CDR3 loop spans 15 amino acids. Germline V gene data show CDR1 as SGHNT and CDR2 as YYREEE (reference sequence). Trimming removed 6 bases at V and 0 bases at J, with 10 bases between. The chain's CDR3 is CASINRGSYNSPLHF. For the CDR3, the DNA is TGTGCCAGCATCAATAGAGGCTCCTATAATTCACCCCTCCACTTT.

Notes on this clone: At the DNA level, this CDR3 is encoded by other sequences in the same sample as well. The J gene is TRBJ2-7, the V gene TRBV5-1; TRBD1 is a possible D gene (6 bases). Trimming cost V 0 bases and J 2 bases, with 12 bases left between them. Germline CDR1 SGHRS, CDR2 YFSETQ. This CDR3 is built from 15 residues. DNA of the CDR3: TGCGCCAGCAGCTTGGACGGGACACCTCCCTACGAGCAGTACTTC. Protein: CASSLDGTPPYEQYF.

Concerning this clone itself: The identical CDR3 is also encoded by other nucleotide sequences in the sample. The chain is built from TRBV2 and TRBJ1-5; D not certain. With 4 bases removed from V and 0 bases from J, the gap between germline ends came to 7 bases. Germline assignment: CDR1 SNHLY and CDR2 FYNNEI. This CDR3 contains 14 residues. This CDR3 reads CASSAGDSNQPQHF. The DNA of the CDR3 is TGTGCCAGCAGTGCGGGTGATAGCAATCAGCCCCAGCATTTT.

V and J are TRBV7-3 and TRBJ2-1; 9 nucleotides line up with TRBD2. The CDR3 loop spans 16 amino acids. Germline assignment: CDR1 SGHTA and CDR2 FQGTGA. J gave up 10 bases and V 0 bases, and 10 bases lay outside the gene matches. This CDR3 is CASSLTAASGDYEQFF. CDR3 DNA sequence: TGTGCCAGCAGCTTAACGGCGGCTAGCGGGGACTACGAGCAGTTCTTC.

V gene TRBV7-3 combines with J gene TRBJ2-1; TRBD2 is a possible D gene (5 bases). This CDR3 contains 12 residues. Trimming pared 6 bases from V and 6 bases from J, leaving 9 bases between. Germline CDR1 is SGHTA and CDR2 is FQGTGA. The CDR3 coding sequence is TGTGCCAGCAGATCCGGACTCAATGAGCAGTTCTTC. Encoded protein: CASRSGLNEQFF.

The CDR3 here is CAWSVGQGKLFF. In nucleotides, the CDR3 is TGTGCCTGGAGTGTCGGACAGGGAAAACTGTTTTTT. The V gene is TRBV30, the J gene TRBJ1-4, with 8 bases aligning to TRBD1. Unmatched junction bases numbered 1, after V lost 0 bases and J lost 10 bases. This CDR3 comprises 12 residues. From germline, CDR1 is GTSNPN and CDR2 SVGIG (reference sequence).

Here the CDR3 reads CASSSLLDLQYF. For the CDR3, the DNA is TGCGCCAGCAGCTCACTACTGGATCTGCAGTATTTT. The J gene is TRBJ2-3, the V gene TRBV4-1; D unresolved. The CDR3 is 12 amino acids. The V gene's germline CDR1 is MGHRA and CDR2 YSYEKL. The V end lost 5 bases, the J end lost 11 bases, and 14 bases lay between the germline ends.

The chain carries TRBV6-5 and TRBJ1-6; no reliable D call. The CDR3 length is 14 residues. V was trimmed by 5 bases and J by 8 bases, leaving 13 bases between them. CDR1 and CDR2 from the germline V gene are MNHEY and SVGAGI. The CDR3 here is CASSLTFRDSPLHF. The CDR3 bases are TGTGCCAGCAGTCTGACCTTCCGGGATTCACCCCTCCACTTT.

The genes are TRBV9 and TRBJ2-5, with a possible D match to TRBD2 (6 bases). The CDR3 runs to 16 residues. Trimming shortened V by 2 bases and J by 1 base, and 15 bases separated the two germline ends. CDR1 and CDR2 (germline): SGDLS, YYNGEE. The CDR3 here is CASSVRGSQVQETQYF. Here the CDR3 DNA reads TGTGCCAGCAGCGTTCGGGGGAGCCAAGTCCAAGAGACCCAGTACTTC.

V gene TRBV6-5 combines with J gene TRBJ1-2; TRBD1 agrees at 11 bases. Germline trimming cut 4 bases from V and 4 bases from J; bases unmatched to any gene: 5. The CDR3 totals 15 residues. CDR1 MNHEY and CDR2 SVGAGI come from the germline V gene. CDR3 sequence (DNA): TGTGCCAGCAGTTCCTGGACAGGGGGCACCTATGGCTACACCTTC. Amino acid sequence: CASSSWTGGTYGYTF.

The rearrangement links TRBV27 to TRBJ2-2; tentatively, D is TRBD2 (5 bases). Per the germline V gene, CDR1 is MNHEY and CDR2 is SMNVEV (reference sequence). This CDR3 has 17 residues. V shed 5 bases and J shed 0 bases, with 16 bases lying between them. This CDR3 reads CASSDILRVSNTGELFF. The CDR3 nucleotides read TGTGCCAGCAGTGATATATTGAGGGTCTCGAACACCGGGGAGCTGTTTTTT.

The chain carries TRBV25-1 and TRBJ1-2; 8 nucleotides line up with TRBD1. CDR1 is MGHDK, CDR2 SYGVNS, per germline. The CDR3 covers 13 residues. J lost 4 bases, V lost 5 bases, and 3 bases had no gene match. CDR3 in DNA: TGTGCCAGCAGTCTGGACAGGGCCTATGGCTACACCTTC. It is translated as CASSLDRAYGYTF.

The CDR3 DNA reads as TGCAGCGTTGAAATCAGTTCTAATGAGCAGTTCTTC. Protein: CSVEISSNEQFF. The chain has TRBV29-1 and TRBJ2-1; no definite D call. Trimming took off 2 bases at V and 7 bases at J, with 9 bases between the two ends. The CDR3 runs to 12 residues. CDR1 and CDR2 (germline): SQVTM, ANQGSEA.

V and J are TRBV7-2 and TRBJ2-5; D call uncertain. Germline V gives CDR1 SGHTA, CDR2 FQGNSA. The ends were cut back, 1 base at V and 4 bases at J, with 7 bases in the middle. The CDR3 sequence is 13 residues long. This CDR3 is CASSLGLSETQYF. The CDR3 DNA follows: TGTGCCAGCAGCTTAGGACTCTCAGAGACCCAGTACTTC.

CDR3 coding DNA: TGTGCCAGCAGCTTAGTCCATACAGCCTATGAGCAGTTCTTC. Its protein product is CASSLVHTAYEQFF. The J gene is TRBJ2-1, the V gene TRBV7-2; unclear D gene. V was pared by 1 base and J by 8 bases, with 12 bases between. The V gene's germline CDR1 is SGHTA and CDR2 FQGNSA. This CDR3 is built from 14 residues.

The V and J genes are TRBV2 and TRBJ1-1; weak D call: TRBD1 (5 bases). Germline assignment: CDR1 SNHLY and CDR2 FYNNEI. Trimming removed 4 bases from V and 11 bases from J, with 17 bases in between. The CDR3 extends over 13 amino acids. CDR3 sequence: CASSGGEGRDAFF. As DNA, the CDR3 is TGTGCCAGCAGTGGGGGCGAGGGTCGGGATGCTTTCTTT.

The J gene is TRBJ1-6, the V gene TRBV2; TRBD1 aligns across 8 bases. The CDR3 loop spans 15 amino acids. Germline assignment: CDR1 SNHLY and CDR2 FYNNEI. V was pared by 5 bases and J by 10 bases, with 10 bases of the junction left unmatched. CDR3 nucleotides: TGTGCCAGCAGTAAGGCAGGGGGCCTTCAATCACCCCTCCACTTT. It specifies CASSKAGGLQSPLHF.

This clone came up a few times. V and J are TRBV5-1 and TRBJ2-1, with 8 bases matching TRBD2. Germline V gene sequence: CDR1 SGHRS, CDR2 YFSETQ. This CDR3 is built from 16 residues. J lost 9 bases, V lost 3 bases, and 14 bases had no gene match. The CDR3 DNA reads TGCGCCAGCAGCTCCCCCGGGGGGGGCCGGAGCGTTGAGCAGTTCTTC. Translation: CASSSPGGGRSVEQFF.

The V gene is TRBV6-6, the J gene TRBJ1-1, with unresolved D. The V gene's germline CDR1 is MNHNY and CDR2 SVGAGI (reference sequence). V was shortened by 5 bases and J by 1 base, with 11 bases between the two germline ends. The CDR3 is 14 residues long. The CDR3 is CASSVDPWNTEAFF. As DNA, the CDR3 is TGTGCCAGCAGTGTCGACCCATGGAACACTGAAGCTTTCTTT.